This TCR beta chain was identified during a study of T cell responses to AZD1222 COVID-19 vaccine. Germline assignment: CDR1 MDHEN and CDR2 SYDVKM. V dropped 4 bases and J dropped 0 bases, with 16 bases sitting between them. This CDR3 has 16 amino acids. This clone was observed once. The method was immunoSEQ multiplex PCR; TCRdb's version includes in-frame clones alone and lacks a portion of them. The data show 150,000 to 160,000 clones, over 80% seen once. The sequenced sample was peripheral blood, obtained 28 days after the second AZD1222 dose. This TCR was sampled from an adult who received the AZD1222 COVID-19 vaccine. The chain links TRBV28 to TRBJ2-7; no definite D call. The CDR3 reads CASSSWRLASSYEQYF. The CDR3 coding sequence is TGTGCCAGCAGTTCTTGGCGATTGGCCAGCTCCTACGAGCAGTACTTC.